Following are 31 T cell receptor beta chains from one sample sequenced in a study of CD8+CD57+ T cells in acquired aplastic anemia. Investigators profiled TCR beta VDJ and CDR3 from genomic DNA template. In TCRdb, the reads were re-called with MiXCR into one record per CDR3 protein. The sample lists about 270,000 distinct CDR3 sequences; around 60% were seen once. Specimen: sorted CD4+, CD8+, or CD8+CD57+ T cells (not recorded which) from PBMCs. The receptors were gathered from a human donor with severe aplastic anemia or a healthy control (not recorded which).

This clonotype was seen only a few times. The rearrangement joins TRBV24-1 to TRBJ2-3; D remains unclear. The CDR3 runs to 13 residues. The germline V gene encodes CDR1 KGHDR and CDR2 SFDVKD. Trimming left V 7 bases short and J 5 bases short, with 12 bases between. The chain's CDR3 is CATSPRSGDTQYF. CDR3 coding DNA: TGTGCCACCAGCCCGCGGTCGGGAGATACGCAGTATTTT.

J is TRBJ2-7 and V is TRBV6-5, with TRBD1 as a possible D gene (6 bases). In germline, CDR1 is MNHEY, CDR2 SVGAGI. The CDR3 consists of 13 residues. With 6 bases removed from V and 2 bases from J, the gap between germline ends came to 11 bases. CDR3 region: CASSEGHTYEQYF. For the CDR3, the DNA is TGTGCCAGCAGCGAGGGACACACCTACGAGCAGTACTTC.

At least ten counts were recorded for this clonotype. V gene TRBV11-2 combines with J gene TRBJ1-1, with unresolved D. The CDR3 spans 15 residues. Trimming removed 2 bases from V and 0 bases from J, with 10 bases in between. Germline CDR1 SGHAT, CDR2 FQNNGV. CDR3 protein: CASSLIWTVNTEAFF. CDR3 in DNA: TGTGCCAGCAGCTTAATATGGACGGTGAACACTGAAGCTTTCTTT.

This clonotype was picked up many times. This chain connects TRBV27 to TRBJ2-7; TRBD1 might be the D (5 bases). V dropped 7 bases and J dropped 4 bases, with 17 bases sitting between them. Germline-derived CDR1 and CDR2 are MNHEY and SMNVEV (reference sequence). The CDR3 covers 14 residues. The CDR3 nucleotides are TGTGCCAGCACTCTTGGGCAGGGTAGGTACGAGCAGTACTTC. This codes for CASTLGQGRYEQYF.

The chain uses TRBV24-1 and TRBJ2-7, with TRBD2 as a possible D gene (5 bases). V gave up 4 bases and J gave up 8 bases, with 29 bases separating them. The CDR3 has 18 amino acids. In germline, CDR1 is KGHDR, CDR2 SFDVKD. DNA for the CDR3: TGTGCCACCAGTGACCTCTCGGATATCACTCTGCCGACTACGAAGCAGTACTTC. Its protein product is CATSDLSDITLPTTKQYF.

The V call is TRBV18, the J call TRBJ1-4; TRBD1 is a possible D gene (5 bases). V was clipped by 4 bases and J by 3 bases, with 15 bases between them. The CDR3 is made up of 16 amino acids. Germline V lookup: CDR1 KGHSH, CDR2 LQKENI. Here the CDR3 DNA reads TGTGCCAGCTCACTGGCCCCGGGACGTTCTAATGAAAAACTGTTTTTT. It codes for CASSLAPGRSNEKLFF.

The chain employs TRBV7-9 and TRBJ2-3; TRBD2 might be the D (6 bases). V lost 5 bases to trimming and J lost 2 bases, with 26 bases between them. Germline CDR1 SEHNR, CDR2 FQNEAQ (reference sequence). The CDR3 runs to 19 residues. The CDR3 nucleotides are TGTGCCAGCAGCCCGCCAGGAGGGGCCCGCTTCGGCGACACAGATACGCAGTATTTT. The encoded protein is CASSPPGGARFGDTDTQYF. The whole variable domain, remainder taken from reference TRBV7-9 and TRBJ2-3, is DTGVSQNPRHKITKRGQNVTFRCDPISEHNRLYWYRQTLGQGPEFLTYFQNEAQLEKSRLLSDRFSAERPKGSFSTLEIQRTEQGDSAMYLCASSPPGGARFGDTDTQYFGPGTRLTVL.

The rearrangement uses TRBV20-1 and TRBJ2-7, with a weak D call TRBD1 (5 bases). Trimming removed 3 bases from V and 2 bases from J, with 11 bases in between. The CDR3 has 13 residues. The germline gives CDR1 DFQATT, CDR2 SNEGSKA (reference sequence). CDR3 protein: CSARDQGTYEQYF. The CDR3 DNA sequence: TGCAGTGCTAGGGACCAGGGAACCTACGAGCAGTACTTC.

This clonotype was detected only a few times. Given a much more abundant clone one base away, this may be a read error. The CDR3 does not close with the conserved phenylalanine or tryptophan, likely indicating a read error. This chain links TRBV12-3 or TRBV12-4 with TRBJ2-7; D uncertain. Trimming pared 5 bases from V and 3 bases from J, leaving 11 bases between. The CDR3 runs 13 residues. CDR3 sequence reads: CASSPGADYEQYL. CDR3 nucleotides: TGTGCCAGCAGTCCCGGCGCTGACTACGAGCAGTACTTA.

This clonotype was found once. This CDR3 reads CASTGTRSLNEQYF. The CDR3 region has the DNA TGCGCCAGCACCGGGACTAGGAGTCTCAATGAGCAGTATTTT. V usage is TRBV5-1 and J usage is TRBJ2-3; 8 positions match TRBD2. This CDR3 region has 14 residues. The germline V gene encodes CDR1 SGHRS and CDR2 YFSETQ. The J segment lost 11 bases and the V segment lost 6 bases, leaving 14 bases of the junction unmatched.

The sample holds many counts of this clonotype. This rearrangement joins TRBV2 to TRBJ1-1; D is possibly TRBD1 (5 bases). The CDR3 totals 12 residues. The V end lost 6 bases, the J end lost 7 bases, and 12 bases lay between the germline ends. CDR1 and CDR2 from the germline V gene are SNHLY and FYNNEI. The CDR3 reads CASSQQADEAFF. CDR3 DNA sequence: TGTGCCAGCAGCCAACAGGCAGATGAAGCTTTCTTT.

The rearrangement links TRBV7-2 to TRBJ2-5; 7 bases map to TRBD2. Germline V gives CDR1 SGHTA, CDR2 FQGNSA. The CDR3 runs to 14 residues. V lost 3 bases and J lost 4; bases outside the gene matches: 5. The CDR3 is CASSLGGEGETQYF. The CDR3 coding sequence is TGTGCCAGCAGCTTGGGGGGGGAAGGAGAGACCCAGTACTTC.

The chain recombines TRBV5-4 with TRBJ2-7, with D unclear. The germline V and J ends were trimmed by 3 bases and 4 bases, with 11 bases remaining between them. Germline CDR1 and CDR2: SGHNT and YYREEE (reference sequence). The CDR3 is 13 residues long. CDR3 coding DNA: TGTGCCAGCAGCTCCCCATTAAGTTACGAGCAGTACTTC. Translated: CASSSPLSYEQYF. Combining the CDR3 with reference TRBV5-4 and TRBJ2-7 gives the whole variable domain ETGVTQSPTHLIKTRGQQVTLRCSSQSGHNTVSWYQQALGQGPQFIFQYYREEENGRGNFPPRFSGLQFPNYSSELNVNALELDDSALYLCASSSPLSYEQYFGPGTRLTVT.

Concerning this clonotype: A read error is possible here, since a much larger clone lies one base away. The DNA for the CDR3 is TGTGCCAGCAGCTTATTAGGGACAGGGTCCGAGACCCAGTACTTC. It encodes CASSLLGTGSETQYF. V gene TRBV7-2 combines with J gene TRBJ2-5; 9 nucleotides agree with TRBD1. V shed 2 bases, J shed 5 bases, and the junction held 6 bases outside the gene matches. The CDR3 is 15 amino acids. Germline assignment: CDR1 SGHTA and CDR2 FQGNSA.

The J gene is TRBJ2-1, the V gene TRBV7-3; D assignment may be TRBD1 or TRBD2 (5 bases each). Per germline, CDR1 SGHTA and CDR2 FQGTGA. The V and J ends lost 1 base and 4 bases respectively, with 17 bases between them. This CDR3 has 17 residues. The CDR3 loop is CASSLKLGDPIYNEQFF. The CDR3 DNA is TGTGCCAGCAGCTTAAAATTGGGGGACCCAATATACAATGAGCAGTTCTTC.

A remark on this clonotype: A much larger clone differs by one base, so this may be a read error. The missing conserved phenylalanine or tryptophan at the end of this CDR3 makes a read error likely. The chain couples TRBV5-1 to TRBJ1-4, with TRBD1 as a possible D gene (6 bases). The CDR3 loop spans 15 amino acids. V lost 4 bases and J lost 7, with 17 bases in between. The germline V gene encodes CDR1 SGHRS and CDR2 YFSETQ. DNA for the CDR3: TGCGCCAGCAGCCTCCCGGACGGGGGGGCTGAAAAACTGTTTCTT. Protein sequence: CASSLPDGGAEKLFL.

The chain is built from TRBV7-2 and TRBJ2-7; weak D call: TRBD2 (6 bases). V gave up 2 bases and J gave up 5 bases, with 10 bases separating them. Germline V lookup: CDR1 SGHTA, CDR2 FQGNSA. The CDR3 consists of 13 residues. The chain's CDR3 is CASSLRDSHEQYF. The CDR3 nucleotides are TGTGCCAGCAGCTTACGGGACTCTCACGAGCAGTACTTC.

The chain uses TRBV7-2 and TRBJ2-7; D perhaps matches TRBD1 (6 bases). This CDR3 spans 14 amino acids. Trimming removed 5 bases at V and 6 bases at J, with 17 bases between. Germline CDR1 reads SGHTA; CDR2 reads FQGNSA. The CDR3 sequence: CASSDRLGAGEQYF. In nucleotides, the CDR3 is TGTGCCAGCAGCGATCGGTTGGGGGCGGGCGAGCAGTACTTC.

This clonotype was detected many times. J is TRBJ2-6 and V is TRBV7-9; 8 positions agree with TRBD1. CDR3 size: 17 residues. CDR1 is SEHNR and CDR2 is FQNEAQ in the germline V gene (reference sequence). Trimming cost V 7 bases and J 2 bases; bases outside gene matches: 10. DNA for the CDR3: TGTGCCAGCAACAGAGGACAGGGAGGAACTGGGGCCAACGTCCTGACTTTC. Amino acids: CASNRGQGGTGANVLTF. Complete variable domain (other parts from reference TRBV7-9 and TRBJ2-6): DTGVSQNPRHKITKRGQNVTFRCDPISEHNRLYWYRQTLGQGPEFLTYFQNEAQLEKSRLLSDRFSAERPKGSFSTLEIQRTEQGDSAMYLCASNRGQGGTGANVLTFGAGSRLTVL.

This clonotype was detected only a few times. J is TRBJ2-1 and V is TRBV24-1; D is possibly TRBD1 or TRBD2 (5 bases each). The V end was cut by 3 bases, the J end by 6 bases, with 8 bases between. The length of the CDR3 is 13 residues. Germline assignment: CDR1 KGHDR and CDR2 SFDVKD. The CDR3 sequence: CATSDGTSNEQFF. For the CDR3, the DNA is TGTGCCACCAGTGATGGGACGAGCAATGAGCAGTTCTTC.

This clonotype was counted many times. V is TRBV30 and J is TRBJ2-7; TRBD1 is a possible D gene (5 bases). Germline V gene lookup returns CDR1 GTSNPN and CDR2 SVGIG (reference sequence). The CDR3 loop spans 11 amino acids. The V end was cut by 3 bases, the J end by 2 bases, with 5 bases between. The CDR3 protein is CAWRTAYEQYF. The CDR3 DNA reads TGTGCCTGGAGGACAGCCTACGAGCAGTACTTC. The whole variable domain, filled in from reference TRBV30 and TRBJ2-7, reads SQTIHQWPATLVQPVGSPLSLECTVEGTSNPNLYWYRQAAGRGLQLLFYSVGIGQISSEVPQNLSASRPQDRQFILSSKKLLLSDSGFYLCAWRTAYEQYFGPGTRLTVT.

CDR3 sequence reads: CSASLGQGESETQYF. In DNA form, the CDR3 reads TGCAGTGCTAGCTTGGGACAGGGGGAAAGTGAGACCCAGTACTTC. The J gene is TRBJ2-5, the V gene TRBV20-1; TRBD1 agrees at 11 bases. The CDR3 has 15 amino acids. The V gene's germline CDR1 is DFQATT and CDR2 SNEGSKA (reference sequence). After removal of 3 bases from V and 5 bases from J, the junction contained 8 bases not matched to a gene.

Many counts were recorded for this clonotype. V usage is TRBV12-3 or TRBV12-4 and J usage is TRBJ2-3; D is uncertain. The CDR3 has 14 amino acids. Between the trimmed V and J ends, which lost 2 bases and 2 bases, there was a span of 8 bases. The CDR3 loop reads CASSLSPDTDTQYF. In nucleotides, the CDR3 is TGTGCCAGCAGTTTATCCCCAGACACAGATACGCAGTATTTT.

The rearrangement joins TRBV20-1 to TRBJ1-2; D gene ambiguous. CDR1 and CDR2 from the germline V gene are DFQATT and SNEGSKA (reference sequence). Trimming left V 6 bases short and J 7 bases short, with 21 bases between. This CDR3 region has 14 residues. CDR3 residues: CSASSEVGWVGYTF. CDR3 coding DNA: TGCAGTGCCAGCAGTGAAGTAGGGTGGGTTGGCTACACCTTC.

This chain connects TRBV5-6 to TRBJ2-6; possibly TRBD1 or TRBD2 for D (6 bases each). The CDR3 contains 19 residues. Per germline, CDR1 SGHDT and CDR2 YYEEEE. V lost 4 bases, J lost 4 bases, and 24 bases lay in between. The CDR3 nucleotides are TGTGCCAGCAGCCACCCTGGGGGGACAACGAACACCGGGGCCAACGTCCTGACTTTC. Translated, it gives CASSHPGGTTNTGANVLTF.

This clonotype was observed a handful of times. The chain is built from TRBV15 and TRBJ1-4; maybe TRBD1 (6 bases). Germline V CDR1 and CDR2: LNHNV, YYDKDF (reference sequence). CDR3 length: 16 amino acids. Trimming shortened V by 3 bases and J by 8 bases, and 19 bases separated the two germline ends. The CDR3 nucleotides are TGTGCCACCAGCAGGGACAACAGGGAGTTCAGGGAAAAACTGTTTTTT. Residues: CATSRDNREFREKLFF.

In the case of this clonotype: Being one base from a much bigger clone, this may be a read error. V usage is TRBV6-1 and J usage is TRBJ1-4, with 8 bases identical to TRBD1. The germline CDR1 and CDR2 sequences are MNHNS and SASEGT. This CDR3 spans 14 amino acids. In DNA, the CDR3 is TGTGCCAGCAGCCTAGGACAGGGATATGAAAAACTGCTTTTT. Amino acids: CASSLGQGYEKLLF.

The V and J genes are TRBV14 and TRBJ1-1; 10 bases fit TRBD1. The V and J ends lost 2 bases and 4 bases, in that order; junction bases with no gene match: 1. The germline V gene has CDR1 SGHDN and CDR2 FVKESK. CDR3 length equals 14 residues. CDR3 in DNA: TGTGCCAGCAGCCAAAGGACAGGGGGCACTGAAGCTTTCTTT. As protein: CASSQRTGGTEAFF.

The chain has TRBV7-9 and TRBJ2-7; no definite D call. V was pared by 0 bases and J by 9 bases, with 21 bases between. This CDR3 contains 16 residues. Per germline, CDR1 SEHNR and CDR2 FQNEAQ (reference sequence). The CDR3 here is CASSLADPPVASRQYF. Written as DNA, the CDR3 is TGTGCCAGCAGCTTAGCTGACCCACCGGTGGCCAGTCGGCAGTACTTC.

On this clonotype: The junction departs from the called germline gene at one end, perhaps through a read error. This chain joins TRBV5-6 and TRBJ1-2, with no clear D. The V gene's germline CDR1 is SGHDT and CDR2 YYEEEE. The CDR3 has 15 residues. As DNA, the CDR3 is TGTGCCAGCAGATCTCCGGAAACAATAAACTATAGCTACACCTTC. This encodes CASRSPETINYSYTF.

This chain connects TRBV7-9 to TRBJ1-1; 9 bases match TRBD1. The germline CDR1 and CDR2 sequences are SEHNR and FQNEAQ (reference sequence). V gave up 7 bases and J gave up 6 bases; unmatched junction bases: 12. This CDR3 is 15 amino acids long. The CDR3 here is CASTRRTGAGAEAFF. CDR3 bases: TGTGCCAGCACTAGACGGACAGGGGCTGGCGCTGAAGCTTTCTTT.